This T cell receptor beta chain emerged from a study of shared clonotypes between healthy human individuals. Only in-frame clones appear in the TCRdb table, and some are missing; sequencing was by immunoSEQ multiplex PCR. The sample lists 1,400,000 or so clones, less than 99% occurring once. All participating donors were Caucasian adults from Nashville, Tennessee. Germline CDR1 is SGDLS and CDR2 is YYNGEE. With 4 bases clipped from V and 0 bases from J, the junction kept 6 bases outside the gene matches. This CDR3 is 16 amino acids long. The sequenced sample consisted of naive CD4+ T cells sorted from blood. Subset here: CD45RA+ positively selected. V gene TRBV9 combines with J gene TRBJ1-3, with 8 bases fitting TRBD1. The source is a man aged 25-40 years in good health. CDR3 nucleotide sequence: TGTGCCAGCAGCCTGACAGGGGTCGTCTCTGGAAACACCATATATTTT. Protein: CASSLTGVVSGNTIYF.